This TCR beta chain stems from a study of blood T cell repertoires in COVID-19. Study-level information: Sites across the United States, Italy and Spain contributed samples from acute and convalescent COVID-19.

On this clone itself: The same CDR3 is also encoded by other DNA sequences in this sample.

Libraries were prepared by immunoSEQ multiplex PCR; TCRdb keeps only in-frame clonotypes and omits some of them. There are roughly 220,000 clones in the sample; roughly 75% occur only once, and around 5.4% lies in the top ten. This receptor was taken from a woman between 65 and 79 years old with acute or convalescent COVID-19. Sequenced input: peripheral blood.

In DNA form, the CDR3 reads TGTGCCAGCAGCCAAGTCGGGGGAACTGAAGCTTTCTTT. Its translation: CASSQVGGTEAFF. The chain joins TRBV3-1 (or the pseudogene TRBV3-2) to TRBJ1-1, with D maybe TRBD1 (5 bases). V lost 1 base and J 5 bases, leaving 8 bases between the germline ends. The CDR3 runs 13 residues. Germline V gene data show CDR1 as LGHDT and CDR2 as YNNKEL (reference sequence).